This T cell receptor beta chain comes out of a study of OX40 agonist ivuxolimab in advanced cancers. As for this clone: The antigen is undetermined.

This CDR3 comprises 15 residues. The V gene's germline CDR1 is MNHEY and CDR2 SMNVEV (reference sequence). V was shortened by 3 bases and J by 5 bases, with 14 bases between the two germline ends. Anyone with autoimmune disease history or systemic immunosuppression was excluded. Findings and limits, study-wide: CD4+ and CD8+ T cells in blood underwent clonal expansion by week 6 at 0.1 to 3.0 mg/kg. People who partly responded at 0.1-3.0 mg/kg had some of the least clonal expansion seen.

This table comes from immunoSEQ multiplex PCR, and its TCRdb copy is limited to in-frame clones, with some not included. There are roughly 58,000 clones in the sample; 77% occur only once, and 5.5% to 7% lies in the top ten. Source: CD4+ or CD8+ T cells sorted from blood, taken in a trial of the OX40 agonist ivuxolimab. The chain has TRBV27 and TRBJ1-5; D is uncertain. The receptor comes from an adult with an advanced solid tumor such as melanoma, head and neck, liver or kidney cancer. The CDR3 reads CASSLGLRDDQPQHF. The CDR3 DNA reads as TGTGCCAGCAGTTTGGGCTTGAGAGACGATCAGCCCCAGCATTTT.